The 14 T cell receptor beta chains below all came from one sample that was sequenced in a study of blood T cell repertoires in COVID-19. Measured with immunoSEQ multiplex PCR; TCRdb has only the in-frame clones, and not every one. The table shows about 59,000 clones, with approximately 82% occurring only once. The sequenced sample consisted of peripheral blood. These receptors came from a man older than 75 with acute or convalescent COVID-19.

The chain is built from TRBV29-1 and TRBJ2-1; 7 positions agree with TRBD2. The CDR3 is 13 amino acids. Germline CDR1 is SQVTM and CDR2 is ANQGSEA. J was trimmed by 2 bases and V by 7 bases; bases with no gene match: 5. CDR3 sequence: CSGGGSPYNEQFF. The CDR3 region has the DNA TGCAGCGGGGGCGGGAGTCCCTACAATGAGCAGTTCTTC.

The chain uses TRBV24-1 and TRBJ2-3, with 7 bases identical to TRBD2. The V segment lost 5 bases and the J segment 5 bases; nucleotides outside the gene matches: 12. The CDR3 length is 16 residues. Germline V gives CDR1 KGHDR, CDR2 SFDVKD. The CDR3 sequence: CATSGGGRASGDTQYF. In nucleotides, the CDR3 is TGTGCCACCAGTGGGGGGGGGAGGGCCTCGGGAGATACGCAGTATTTT.

This clone appeared a few times. The chain uses TRBV5-5 and TRBJ1-5; no firm D call. Trimming took 2 bases from V and 3 from J, leaving 9 bases between them. Germline V gene lookup returns CDR1 SGHKS and CDR2 YYEKEE (reference sequence). The CDR3 runs 14 residues. The CDR3 is CASSFTDTNQPQHF. CDR3 DNA: TGTGCCAGCAGCTTCACCGACACCAATCAGCCCCAGCATTTT.

V usage is TRBV27 and J usage is TRBJ2-1; 7 bases agree with TRBD1. With V trimmed by 6 bases and J by 9 bases, 17 bases remained unmatched. The CDR3 length is 16 residues. Germline V CDR1 and CDR2: MNHEY, SMNVEV (reference sequence). This CDR3 is CASRRQGTVVLGEQFF. CDR3 DNA sequence: TGTGCCAGCAGGCGACAAGGGACAGTCGTTTTGGGTGAGCAGTTCTTC.

This chain joins TRBV19 and TRBJ1-1, with 7 bases lining up with TRBD1. The CDR3 covers 15 residues. Germline CDR1 is LNHDA and CDR2 is SQIVND (reference sequence). Losses at the gene ends were 8 bases for V and 0 bases for J; bases not matched to a gene: 9. The CDR3 bases are TGTGCCAGTCAGAGGGCAGGGGGATTGAACACTGAAGCTTTCTTT. It translates to CASQRAGGLNTEAFF.

The rearrangement links TRBV5-5 to TRBJ1-1; 7 nucleotides line up with TRBD1. J was trimmed by 4 bases and V by 4 bases; bases with no gene match: 10. The CDR3 is 15 residues long. CDR1 SGHKS and CDR2 YYEKEE come from the germline V gene (reference sequence). Here the CDR3 DNA reads TGTGCCAGCAGCCTCGCACAGGGGTGGAGCACTGAAGCTTTCTTT. This sequence encodes CASSLAQGWSTEAFF.

Comments on this clone: At one end the junction does not follow the germline gene, possibly because of a read error. This chain links TRBV11-2 with TRBJ1-5; possible D gene TRBD1, 5 bases. The germline CDR1 and CDR2 sequences are SGHAT and FQNNGV. The CDR3 has 13 amino acids. CDR3 region: CASSLEQVQPQHF. CDR3 coding DNA: TGTGCCAGCAGCCTAGAACAGGTCCAGCCCCAGCATTTT.

The chain joins TRBV6-1 to TRBJ2-3; TRBD2 matches 9 bases. CDR3 length: 20 amino acids. The V gene end was trimmed by 2 bases and the J gene end by 0 bases; junction bases not matched to a gene: 15. Germline V gene data show CDR1 as MNHNS and CDR2 as SASEGT. The CDR3 nucleotides read TGTGCCAGCAGTGAAAGAGAGCGGGGGGACGCCAGGACTAGCACAGATACGCAGTATTTT. It specifies CASSERERGDARTSTDTQYF.

This chain connects TRBV5-8 to TRBJ2-3; possibly TRBD1 for D (5 bases). CDR1 and CDR2 (germline): SGHTS, YDEGEE. V was shortened by 0 bases and J by 4 bases, with 12 bases between the two germline ends. CDR3 length: 15 amino acids. This CDR3 is CASSLVGRASDTQYF. The CDR3 bases are TGTGCCAGCAGCTTGGTGGGCAGGGCATCAGATACGCAGTATTTT.

This sequence joins TRBV7-8 and TRBJ1-5, with D uncertain. This CDR3 is built from 17 residues. Germline V gene data show CDR1 as SGHVS and CDR2 as FQNEAQ. V lost 5 bases and J 2 bases, leaving 19 bases between the germline ends. The CDR3 DNA is TGTGCCAGCAGCCCTCGGGGAATTGGTGATCGCAATCAGCCCCAGCATTTT. Translating gives CASSPRGIGDRNQPQHF.

The chain recombines TRBV7-2 with TRBJ2-7; 11 bases match TRBD1. Germline V gene sequence: CDR1 SGHTA, CDR2 FQGNSA. With V trimmed by 5 bases and J by 2 bases, 5 bases remained unmatched. The CDR3 sequence is 15 residues long. CDR3 bases: TGTGCCAGCAGCCTCGGGACAGGGGGTACCTACGAGCAGTACTTC. Translating gives CASSLGTGGTYEQYF.

The chain has TRBV2 and TRBJ1-4, with D perhaps matching TRBD1 (5 bases). V lost 1 base, J lost 3 bases, and 9 bases lay in between. The CDR3 consists of 15 residues. Germline V gene data show CDR1 as SNHLY and CDR2 as FYNNEI. The CDR3 loop reads CASSEGRAPNEKLFF. CDR3 sequence (DNA): TGTGCCAGCAGTGAAGGCAGGGCCCCTAATGAAAAACTGTTTTTT.

This chain connects TRBV3-1 (or the pseudogene TRBV3-2) to TRBJ1-4; a weak D match, TRBD1 (6 bases). The CDR3 length is 16 residues. Trimming left V 1 base short and J 9 bases short, with 18 bases between. Looked up from germline, CDR1 is LGHDT and CDR2 is YNNKEL (reference sequence). The chain's CDR3 is CASSQGRQAGAQKLFF. The CDR3 DNA is TGTGCCAGCAGCCAAGGCAGACAGGCCGGAGCGCAAAAACTGTTTTTT.

The chain couples TRBV19 to TRBJ2-3, with D perhaps TRBD2 (5 bases). The length of the CDR3 is 14 residues. Trimming stripped 2 bases from V and 4 bases from J, with 10 bases between. The germline V gene encodes CDR1 LNHDA and CDR2 SQIVND (reference sequence). The DNA of the CDR3 is TGTGCCAGTAGTATAATTAGCGTGGCAGATACGCAGTATTTT. This encodes CASSIISVADTQYF.